Below are 20 T cell receptor beta chains sequenced from a single sample in a study of blood T cell repertoires in COVID-19. Here immunoSEQ multiplex PCR was the method, and the copy in TCRdb shows in-frame clones only, minus some. The profile shows a few hundred thousand clones, around 88% of them singletons. The sequenced material came from peripheral blood. The receptors shown here come from a woman between 50 and 59 years old with COVID-19, enrolled during active disease.

V gene TRBV18 combines with J gene TRBJ1-2; 8 bases align to TRBD1. The germline gives CDR1 KGHSH, CDR2 LQKENI. The CDR3 spans 14 residues. Trimming removed 6 bases from V and 4 bases from J; junction bases left unmatched: 7. The CDR3 region has the DNA TGTGCCAGCTCTCCTGGACAGGGTCCCTATGGCTACACCTTC. Encoded protein: CASSPGQGPYGYTF. The full variable domain, rest sourced from reference TRBV18 and TRBJ1-2, is NAGVMQNPRHLVRRRGQEARLRCSPMKGHSHVYWYRQLPEEGLKFMVYLQKENIIDESGMPKERFSAEFPKEGPSILRIQQVVRGDSAAYFCASSPGQGPYGYTFGSGTRLTVV.

This clone was observed a single time. V gene TRBV15 combines with J gene TRBJ2-6; D ambiguous. The CDR3 loop spans 17 amino acids. Per the germline V gene, CDR1 is LNHNV and CDR2 is YYDKDF (reference sequence). V shed 5 bases and J shed 2 bases, with 16 bases lying between them. The DNA for the CDR3 is TGTGCCACCAGCCGTCTCGACTCCGCCGCTGGGGCCAACGTCCTGACTTTC. Translating it yields CATSRLDSAAGANVLTF.

This clone was picked up one time. J is TRBJ2-1 and V is TRBV5-1; 8 nucleotides align to TRBD2. The J segment lost 6 bases and the V segment lost 0 bases, leaving 8 bases of the junction unmatched. Germline assignment: CDR1 SGHRS and CDR2 YFSETQ. The length of the CDR3 is 16 residues. The chain's CDR3 is CASSLARGGRGNEQFF. As DNA, the CDR3 is TGCGCCAGCAGCTTGGCACGCGGGGGGCGGGGCAATGAGCAGTTCTTC.

The chain uses TRBV11-3 and TRBJ2-1, with TRBD2 matching over 16 bases. The CDR3 has 16 residues. V dropped 5 bases and J dropped 8; count of bases not matched to a gene: 6. Germline V gene lookup returns CDR1 SGHNT and CDR2 YENEEA. CDR3 coding DNA: TGTGCCAGCAGCCCCGGGACTAGCGGGGGGGCAGATGAGCAGTTCTTC. Translation gives CASSPGTSGGADEQFF. Looking up the rest from reference TRBV11-3 and TRBJ2-1 gives the full variable domain: EAGVVQSPRYKIIEKKQPVAFWCNPISGHNTLYWYLQNLGQGPELLIRYENEEAVDDSQLPKDRFSAERLKGVDSTLKIQPAELGDSAVYLCASSPGTSGGADEQFFGPGTRLTVL.

This chain joins TRBV30 and TRBJ2-1, with 12 bases lining up with TRBD2. Germline V lookup: CDR1 GTSNPN, CDR2 SVGIG (reference sequence). V was pared by 4 bases and J by 8 bases, with 0 bases of the junction left unmatched. This CDR3 has 12 amino acids. The CDR3 reads CAWTSGGDEQFF. The DNA for the CDR3 is TGTGCCTGGACTAGCGGGGGGGATGAGCAGTTCTTC.

The V gene is TRBV2, the J gene TRBJ2-1; D is perhaps TRBD2 (5 bases). CDR3 length equals 14 residues. Trimming cost V 9 bases and J 7 bases, with 19 bases left between them. The germline V gene has CDR1 SNHLY and CDR2 FYNNEI. The CDR3 sequence is CASGRWTEWNEQFF. In DNA, the CDR3 is TGTGCCAGTGGAAGGTGGACTGAGTGGAATGAGCAGTTCTTC.

The J gene is TRBJ2-7, the V gene TRBV30; weak D call: TRBD1 (6 bases). Trimming shortened V by 5 bases and J by 2 bases, and 10 bases separated the two germline ends. The CDR3 spans 12 residues. CDR1 GTSNPN and CDR2 SVGIG come from the germline V gene (reference sequence). CDR3 nucleotide sequence: TGTGCCTGGGGGCAGGGGACCTACGAGCAGTACTTC. It codes for CAWGQGTYEQYF.

The chain uses TRBV5-1 and TRBJ2-3, with 8 bases aligning to TRBD1. The CDR3 consists of 13 residues. Germline values: CDR1 SGHRS, CDR2 YFSETQ. V lost 5 bases to trimming and J lost 5 bases; unmatched junction nucleotides: 4. The CDR3 sequence: CASRRGQGDTQYF. DNA of the CDR3: TGCGCCAGCAGACGCGGACAGGGAGATACGCAGTATTTT.

The J gene is TRBJ1-2, the V gene TRBV20-1, with D perhaps TRBD1 (6 bases). Germline-derived CDR1 and CDR2 are DFQATT and SNEGSKA (reference sequence). The CDR3 totals 11 residues. V shed 4 bases and J shed 12 bases, with 15 bases lying between them. The CDR3 coding sequence is TGCAGTGCTACGTACAGGGTGCGTGACACCTTC. It translates to CSATYRVRDTF.

J is TRBJ1-1 and V is TRBV5-1, with 9 bases aligning to TRBD1. The ends lost 4 bases at V and 1 base at J; junction bases unmatched: 5. CDR3 length: 15 residues. The germline V gene has CDR1 SGHRS and CDR2 YFSETQ. CDR3 DNA: TGCGCCAGCAGCCCTTGGGACAGGGCGAACACTGAAGCTTTCTTT. Residues: CASSPWDRANTEAFF.

The chain combines TRBV5-1 with TRBJ1-2, with 7 bases matching TRBD1. Germline V gives CDR1 SGHRS, CDR2 YFSETQ. The CDR3 contains 11 residues. The J segment lost 9 bases and the V segment lost 3 bases, leaving 2 bases of the junction unmatched. CDR3 DNA sequence: TGCGCCAGCAGCTCACAGGGGAGCTACACCTTC. It yields the protein CASSSQGSYTF.

The V gene is TRBV2, the J gene TRBJ2-7; D not certain. Germline CDR1 and CDR2: SNHLY and FYNNEI. V lost 7 bases and J lost 4, with 11 bases in between. The CDR3 sequence is 12 residues long. The CDR3 coding sequence is TGTGCCAGCAAAACCGAGAAGTACGAGCAGTACTTC. Its translation: CASKTEKYEQYF.

In DNA form, the CDR3 reads TGTGCCAGCAGCCGACCCGACTGGAACTACGAGCAGTACTTC. As protein: CASSRPDWNYEQYF. The gene calls are TRBV5-4 and TRBJ2-7; D remains ambiguous. The CDR3 is 14 residues long. The V end lost 4 bases, the J end lost 3 bases, and 14 bases lay between the germline ends. Germline CDR1 is SGHNT and CDR2 is YYREEE (reference sequence).

The chain carries TRBV19 and TRBJ1-1; D is unresolved. Germline loops: CDR1 LNHDA, CDR2 SQIVND (reference sequence). This CDR3 is 13 amino acids long. Trimming removed 7 bases from V and 4 bases from J, with 13 bases in between. DNA of the CDR3: TGTGCCAGTAATGAGGGAATCGGCACTGAAGCTTTCTTT. This gives the protein CASNEGIGTEAFF.

This chain uses TRBV11-2 with TRBJ2-3, with 8 bases that match TRBD1. J gave up 4 bases and V 5 bases, and 8 bases lay outside the gene matches. Germline-derived CDR1 and CDR2 are SGHAT and FQNNGV. This CDR3 is built from 15 residues. The CDR3 spells CASSPQTGVPDTQYF. The CDR3 DNA reads as TGTGCCAGCAGCCCTCAGACAGGGGTACCAGATACGCAGTATTTT.

The genes are TRBV27 and TRBJ2-7; 9 bases fit TRBD1. Losses at the gene ends were 4 bases for V and 5 bases for J; bases not matched to a gene: 6. The CDR3 totals 14 residues. Germline V gene data show CDR1 as MNHEY and CDR2 as SMNVEV (reference sequence). The CDR3 spells CASSSPGQGHEQYF. As DNA, the CDR3 is TGTGCCAGCAGTTCCCCGGGACAGGGCCACGAGCAGTACTTC.

The chain joins TRBV7-6 to TRBJ1-1, with a weak D call TRBD1 (6 bases). Germline CDR1 and CDR2: SGHVS and FNYEAQ. CDR3 length: 15 residues. Between the trimmed V and J ends, which lost 0 bases and 5 bases, there was a span of 13 bases. The CDR3 is CASSLAEQGRTEAFF. In nucleotides, the CDR3 is TGTGCCAGCAGCTTAGCGGAACAGGGTCGGACTGAAGCTTTCTTT.

The chain joins TRBV5-5 to TRBJ1-1; maybe TRBD1 (6 bases). Looked up from germline, CDR1 is SGHKS and CDR2 is YYEKEE (reference sequence). V shed 1 base and J shed 4 bases, with 8 bases lying between them. This CDR3 is 13 amino acids long. The CDR3 DNA follows: TGTGCCAGCAGCTTGCAGGGGCCCACTGAAGCTTTCTTT. Translated: CASSLQGPTEAFF.

This sequence joins TRBV6-6 and TRBJ1-5, with no clear D. V was shortened by 8 bases and J by 1 base, with 18 bases between the two germline ends. Looked up from germline, CDR1 is MNHNY and CDR2 is SVGAGI (reference sequence). CDR3 length: 16 amino acids. The CDR3 nucleotides read TGTGCCAGCGGAAATCCAATGGGAGGAAGCAATCAGCCCCAGCATTTT. Protein product: CASGNPMGGSNQPQHF.

This chain links TRBV18 with TRBJ1-1; tentatively, D is TRBD1 (6 bases). The V gene lost 4 bases and the J gene lost 3 bases, with 9 bases spanning the gap. The germline V gene has CDR1 KGHSH and CDR2 LQKENI. The CDR3 is made up of 13 amino acids. The CDR3 protein is CASSRGGDTEAFF. The CDR3 DNA is TGTGCCAGCTCACGAGGGGGAGACACTGAAGCTTTCTTT.